This T cell receptor (beta chain) was captured in a study of blood T cells in healthy people across ages. Alongside a J-beta primer mix, a sample-barcoded 5' primer served in a second PCR lasting about 7 to 12 cycles. TCRdb reprocessed the 5' RACE reads via MiXCR and lists one record per CDR3 protein. Of about 650,000 distinct CDR3 sequences listed, approximately 31% were seen once; the top ten hold approximately 15%. The CDR3 spans 14 residues. V was pared by 6 bases and J by 2 bases, with 10 bases between. Germline values: CDR1 MNHEY, CDR2 SVGAGI. The clonotype originates from a woman of 80 years or more in good health. Sequencing input: blood. The chain combines TRBV6-5 with TRBJ2-2, with D perhaps TRBD2 (5 bases). The CDR3 reads CASRNRGNTGELFF. CDR3 coding DNA: TGTGCCAGCAGGAACCGGGGAAACACCGGGGAGCTGTTTTTT.